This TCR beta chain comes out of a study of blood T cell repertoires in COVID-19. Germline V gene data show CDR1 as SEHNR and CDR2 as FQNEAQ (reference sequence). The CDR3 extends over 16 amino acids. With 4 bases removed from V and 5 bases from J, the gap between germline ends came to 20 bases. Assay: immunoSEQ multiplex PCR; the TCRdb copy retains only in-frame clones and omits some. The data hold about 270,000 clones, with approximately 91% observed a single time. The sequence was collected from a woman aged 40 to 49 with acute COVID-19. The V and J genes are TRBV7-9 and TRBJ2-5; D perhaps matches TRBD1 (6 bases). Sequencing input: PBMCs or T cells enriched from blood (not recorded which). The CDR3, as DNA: TGTGCCAGCAGCTCCCAGTCAACAGGGTCGGGGGAGACCCAGTACTTC. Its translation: CASSSQSTGSGETQYF.